These T cell receptor beta chains were read from a single sample in a study of CD8 T cells in ankylosing spondylitis. TCRdb used MiXCR to reprocess the 5' RACE reads, holding one entry per CDR3 protein. The sample consists of some 290,000 distinct CDR3 sequences, 15% to 20% of them appearing once. Sequencing input: blood, either unsorted or a sorted T cell fraction (not recorded which). These TCRs come from a male donor with ankylosing spondylitis or in good health (not recorded which). The CDR3 runs from the conserved cysteine through the conserved F or W. Each record gives: V gene, J gene, CDR3 protein.

v_call: TRBV5-1
j_call: TRBJ2-3
cdr3_aa: CASSRGGNTDTQYF

v_call: TRBV20-1
j_call: TRBJ1-6
cdr3_aa: CSARDRFLGSYNSPLHF

v_call: TRBV9
j_call: TRBJ1-1
cdr3_aa: CASSVGPRGTEAFF

v_call: TRBV20-1
j_call: TRBJ1-2
cdr3_aa: CSALTGGGYTF

v_call: TRBV5-1
j_call: TRBJ2-5
cdr3_aa: CASSLGQGGETQYF

v_call: TRBV7-3
j_call: TRBJ2-1
cdr3_aa: CASSPKGASGRQEQFF

v_call: TRBV20-1
j_call: TRBJ2-3
cdr3_aa: CSRQGASTDTQYF

v_call: TRBV5-1
j_call: TRBJ1-2
cdr3_aa: CASSTGQGASGYTF

v_call: TRBV20-1
j_call: TRBJ2-5
cdr3_aa: CSATNPRLLSETQYF

v_call: TRBV6-1
j_call: TRBJ2-2
cdr3_aa: CAAGNGGQVPGELFF

v_call: TRBV5-1
j_call: TRBJ2-1
cdr3_aa: CASSPTTTADNEQLF

v_call: TRBV5-1
j_call: TRBJ2-3
cdr3_aa: CASSWGGGPTDTQYF

v_call: TRBV5-6
j_call: TRBJ2-1
cdr3_aa: CASSSVDNEQFF

v_call: TRBV21-1
j_call: TRBJ2-2
cdr3_aa: CASSTEARGIKTGELFF